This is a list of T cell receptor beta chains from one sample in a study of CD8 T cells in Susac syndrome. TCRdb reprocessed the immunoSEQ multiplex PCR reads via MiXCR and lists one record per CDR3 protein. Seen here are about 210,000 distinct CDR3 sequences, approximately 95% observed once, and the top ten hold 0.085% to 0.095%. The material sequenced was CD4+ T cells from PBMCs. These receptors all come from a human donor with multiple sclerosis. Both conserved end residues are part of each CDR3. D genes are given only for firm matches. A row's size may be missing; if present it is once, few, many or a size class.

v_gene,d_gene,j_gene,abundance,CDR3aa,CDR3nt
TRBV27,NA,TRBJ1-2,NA,CASTPIGRGNYGYTF,TGTGCCAGCACCCCCATAGGGCGGGGCAACTATGGCTACACCTTC
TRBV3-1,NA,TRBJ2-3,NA,CASSQDLPPDTQYF,TGTGCCAGCAGCCAAGATCTCCCGCCGGATACGCAGTATTTT
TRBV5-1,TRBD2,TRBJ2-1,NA,CASSLGLAGVDEQFF,TGCGCCAGCAGCTTGGGACTAGCGGGGGTGGATGAGCAGTTCTTC
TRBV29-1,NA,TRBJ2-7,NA,CSVLLGLGPGSYEQYF,TGCAGCGTTCTACTTGGATTAGGACCCGGCTCCTACGAGCAGTACTTC
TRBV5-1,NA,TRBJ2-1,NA,CASSLENSGLPYNEQFF,TGCGCCAGCAGCTTGGAAAACAGTGGCTTGCCCTACAATGAGCAGTTCTTC
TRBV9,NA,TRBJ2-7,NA,CASSVDPGTPLGEQYF,TGTGCCAGCAGCGTAGACCCCGGGACCCCACTCGGCGAGCAGTACTTC
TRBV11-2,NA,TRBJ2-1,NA,CASSLSRNNEQFF,TGTGCCAGCAGCTTATCCCGCAACAATGAGCAGTTCTTC
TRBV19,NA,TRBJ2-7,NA,CASSTSRWDEQYF,TGTGCCAGTAGTACTAGCAGGTGGGACGAGCAGTACTTC
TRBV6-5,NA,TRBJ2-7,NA,CASRRMATSYEQYF,TGTGCCAGCCGCCGAATGGCCACCTCCTACGAGCAGTACTTC
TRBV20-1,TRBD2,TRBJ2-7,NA,CSATTMGQGTSGGTVNEQYF,TGCAGTGCTACTACTATGGGACAGGGGACTAGCGGGGGGACAGTCAACGAGCAGTACTTC
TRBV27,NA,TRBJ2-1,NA,CASKRVTGHNEQFF,TGTGCCAGCAAGAGGGTCACAGGCCACAATGAGCAGTTCTTC
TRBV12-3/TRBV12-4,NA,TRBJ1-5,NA,CASSFSVGEHGNQPQHF,TGTGCCAGCAGTTTTTCGGTGGGGGAACACGGCAATCAGCCCCAGCATTTT
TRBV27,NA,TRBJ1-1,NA,CASSLLGAPSGRNTEAFF,TGTGCCAGCAGTCTACTGGGGGCACCATCCGGGCGGAACACTGAAGCTTTCTTT
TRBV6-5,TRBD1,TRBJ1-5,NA,CASSRDRDVQPQHF,TGTGCCAGCAGTCGCGACAGGGATGTACAGCCCCAGCATTTT
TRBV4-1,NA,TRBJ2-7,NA,CASSQARREVSRYEQYF,TGCGCCAGCAGCCAAGCCAGGAGGGAGGTGTCCCGCTACGAGCAGTACTTC
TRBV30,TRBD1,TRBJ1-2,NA,CAWSLDRAGGYTF,TGTGCCTGGAGCCTGGACAGGGCGGGGGGCTACACCTTC
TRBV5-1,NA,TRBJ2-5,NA,CASSFRGGAWAETQYF,TGCGCCAGCAGCTTCCGAGGGGGAGCGTGGGCGGAGACCCAGTACTTC
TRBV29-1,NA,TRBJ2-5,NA,CSVERDASETQYF,TGCAGCGTTGAAAGGGACGCGTCAGAGACCCAGTACTTC
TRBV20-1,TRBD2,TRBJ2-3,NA,CSHQRREGTDTQYF,TGCAGTCACCAGCGGCGGGAGGGCACAGATACGCAGTATTTT
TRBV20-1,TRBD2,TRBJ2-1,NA,CSASPSGGYNEQFF,TGCAGTGCTAGCCCTAGCGGGGGTTACAATGAGCAGTTCTTC
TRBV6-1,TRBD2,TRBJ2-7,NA,CASSDPGLAGLRQYF,TGTGCCAGCAGTGACCCGGGACTAGCGGGCCTTAGGCAGTACTTC
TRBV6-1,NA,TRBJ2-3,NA,CASSPLSRGTDTQYF,TGTGCCAGCAGTCCACTAAGTCGGGGCACAGATACGCAGTATTTT
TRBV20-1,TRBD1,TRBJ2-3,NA,CSATGGADTQYF,TGCAGTGCTACAGGGGGTGCAGATACGCAGTATTTT
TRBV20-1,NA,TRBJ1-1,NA,CSARDGVGTEAFF,TGCAGTGCTAGAGACGGCGTGGGCACTGAAGCTTTCTTT
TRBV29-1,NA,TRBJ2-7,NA,CSVVAPGEQYF,TGCAGCGTTGTGGCCCCTGGCGAGCAGTACTTC
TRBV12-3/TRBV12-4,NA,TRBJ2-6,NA,CASGDRVLGANVLTF,TGTGCCAGCGGAGATAGGGTACTCGGGGCCAACGTCCTGACTTTC
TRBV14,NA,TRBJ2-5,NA,CASSKYDLPIIETQYF,TGTGCCAGCAGCAAGTACGACCTACCTATTATAGAGACCCAGTACTTC
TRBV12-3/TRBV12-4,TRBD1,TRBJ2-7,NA,CASSLVGTGADEQYF,TGTGCCAGCAGTTTGGTCGGGACAGGGGCGGACGAGCAGTACTTC
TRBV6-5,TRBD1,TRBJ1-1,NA,CAIGTGREAFF,TGTGCCATCGGGACAGGGAGGGAAGCTTTCTTT
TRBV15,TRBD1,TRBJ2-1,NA,CATSLGTGNEQFF,TGTGCCACCAGCCTTGGGACAGGCAATGAGCAGTTCTTC
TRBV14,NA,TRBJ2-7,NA,CASRGVRQGSPYEQYF,TGTGCCAGCAGGGGAGTTAGGCAGGGTTCCCCTTACGAGCAGTACTTC
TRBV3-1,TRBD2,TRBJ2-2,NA,CASRPRTSIGELFF,TGTGCCAGCAGACCAAGGACTAGCATCGGGGAGCTGTTTTTT
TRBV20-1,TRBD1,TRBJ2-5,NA,CSAAPGQGRETQYF,TGCAGTGCTGCGCCGGGACAGGGGAGGGAGACCCAGTACTTC
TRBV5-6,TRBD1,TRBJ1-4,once,CASSEQGATNEKLFF,TGTGCCAGCAGCGAACAGGGGGCAACTAATGAAAAACTGTTTTTT
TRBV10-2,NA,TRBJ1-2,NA,CASSDLNGRDGYTF,TGCGCCAGCAGTGACCTTAACGGTAGAGATGGCTACACCTTC
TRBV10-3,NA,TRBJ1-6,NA,CAIKGGAGKDSPLHF,TGTGCCATCAAGGGGGGGGCCGGTAAGGATTCACCCCTCCACTTT
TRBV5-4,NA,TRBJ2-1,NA,CASSLAKNYNEQFF,TGTGCCAGCAGCTTGGCTAAAAACTACAATGAGCAGTTCTTC
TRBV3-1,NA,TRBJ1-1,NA,CASSYNRVGTEAFF,TGTGCCAGCAGCTATAACAGGGTTGGGACTGAAGCTTTCTTT
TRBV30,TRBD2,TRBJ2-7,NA,CACLQRGDYEQYF,TGTGCCTGCTTACAGCGGGGAGACTACGAGCAGTACTTC
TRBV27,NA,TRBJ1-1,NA,CASSTPRGAYTEAFF,TGTGCCAGCAGTACCCCCCGGGGGGCTTACACTGAAGCTTTCTTT
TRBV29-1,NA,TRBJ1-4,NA,CSVGGDKLFF,TGCAGCGTTGGTGGGGACAAACTGTTTTTT
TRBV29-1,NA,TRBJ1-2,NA,CSVGPTQGFIGGYTF,TGCAGCGTTGGCCCTACACAGGGTTTTATAGGAGGCTACACCTTC
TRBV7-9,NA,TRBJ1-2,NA,CASSWPGYGYTF,TGTGCCAGCAGTTGGCCTGGCTATGGCTACACCTTC
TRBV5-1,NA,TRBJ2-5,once,CASSLARTGQETQYF,TGCGCCAGCAGCTTGGCGAGAACGGGCCAAGAGACCCAGTACTTC